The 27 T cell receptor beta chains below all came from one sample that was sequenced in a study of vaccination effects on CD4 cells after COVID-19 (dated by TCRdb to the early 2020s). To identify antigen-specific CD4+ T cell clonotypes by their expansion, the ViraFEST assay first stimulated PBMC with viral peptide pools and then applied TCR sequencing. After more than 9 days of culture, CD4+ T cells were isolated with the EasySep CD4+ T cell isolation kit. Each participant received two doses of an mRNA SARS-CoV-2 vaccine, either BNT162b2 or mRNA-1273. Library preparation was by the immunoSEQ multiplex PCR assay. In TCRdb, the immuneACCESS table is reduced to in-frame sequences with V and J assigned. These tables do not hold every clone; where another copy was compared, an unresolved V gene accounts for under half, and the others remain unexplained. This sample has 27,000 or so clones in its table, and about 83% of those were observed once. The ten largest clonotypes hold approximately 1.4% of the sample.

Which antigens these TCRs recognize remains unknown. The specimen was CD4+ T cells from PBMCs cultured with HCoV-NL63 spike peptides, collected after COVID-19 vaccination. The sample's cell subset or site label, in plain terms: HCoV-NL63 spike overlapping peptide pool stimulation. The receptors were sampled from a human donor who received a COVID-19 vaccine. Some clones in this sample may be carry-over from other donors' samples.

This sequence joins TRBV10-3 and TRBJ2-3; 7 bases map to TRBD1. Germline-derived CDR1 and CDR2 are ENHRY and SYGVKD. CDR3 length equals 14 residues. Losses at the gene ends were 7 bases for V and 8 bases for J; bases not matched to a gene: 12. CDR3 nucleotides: TGTGCCATCATGAGCGGACAGGACAGAGGTACGCAGTATTTT. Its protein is CAIMSGQDRGTQYF.

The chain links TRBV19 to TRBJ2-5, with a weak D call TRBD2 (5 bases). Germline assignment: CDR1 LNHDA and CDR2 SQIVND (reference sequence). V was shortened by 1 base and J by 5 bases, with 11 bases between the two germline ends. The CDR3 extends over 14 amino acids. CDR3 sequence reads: CASSIARDRETQYF. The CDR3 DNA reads TGTGCCAGTAGTATAGCGAGGGATAGGGAGACCCAGTACTTC.

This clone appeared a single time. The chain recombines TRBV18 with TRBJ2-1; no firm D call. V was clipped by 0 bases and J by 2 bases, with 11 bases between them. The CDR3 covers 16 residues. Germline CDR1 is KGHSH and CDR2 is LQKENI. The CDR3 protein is CASSPPSSMTYNEQFF. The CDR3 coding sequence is TGTGCCAGCTCACCACCGTCGAGCATGACCTACAATGAGCAGTTCTTC.

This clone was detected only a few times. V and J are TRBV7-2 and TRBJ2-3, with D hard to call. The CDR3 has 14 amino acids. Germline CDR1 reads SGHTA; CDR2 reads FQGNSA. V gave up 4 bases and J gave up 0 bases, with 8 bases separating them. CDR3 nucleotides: TGTGCCAGCAGCTCGTACCTGAGCACAGATACGCAGTATTTT. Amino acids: CASSSYLSTDTQYF.

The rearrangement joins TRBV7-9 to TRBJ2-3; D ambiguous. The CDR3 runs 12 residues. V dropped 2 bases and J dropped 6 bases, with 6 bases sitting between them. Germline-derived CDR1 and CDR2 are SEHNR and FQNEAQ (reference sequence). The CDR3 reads CASSLPRDTQYF. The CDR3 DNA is TGTGCCAGCAGCTTACCGCGGGATACGCAGTATTTT.

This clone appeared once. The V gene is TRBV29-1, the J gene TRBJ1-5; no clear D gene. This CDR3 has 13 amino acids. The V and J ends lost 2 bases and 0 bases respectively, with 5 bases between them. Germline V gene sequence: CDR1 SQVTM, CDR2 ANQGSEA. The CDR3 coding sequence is TGCAGCGTTGAACCCGATAGCAATCAGCCCCAGCATTTT. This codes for CSVEPDSNQPQHF.

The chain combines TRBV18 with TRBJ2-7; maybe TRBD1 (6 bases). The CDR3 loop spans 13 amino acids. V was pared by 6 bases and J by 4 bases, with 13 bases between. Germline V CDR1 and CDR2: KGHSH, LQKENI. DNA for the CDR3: TGTGCCAGCTCTCCGAGCGGACAGTACGAGCAGTACGTC. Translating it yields CASSPSGQYEQYV.

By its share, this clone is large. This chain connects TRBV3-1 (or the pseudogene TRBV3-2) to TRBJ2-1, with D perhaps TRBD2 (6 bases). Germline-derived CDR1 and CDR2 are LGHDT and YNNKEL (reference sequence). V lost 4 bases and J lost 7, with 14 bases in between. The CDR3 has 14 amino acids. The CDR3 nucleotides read TGTGCCAGCAGCCCTCCCGGAGGGAGGAATGAGCAGTTCTTC. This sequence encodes CASSPPGGRNEQFF.

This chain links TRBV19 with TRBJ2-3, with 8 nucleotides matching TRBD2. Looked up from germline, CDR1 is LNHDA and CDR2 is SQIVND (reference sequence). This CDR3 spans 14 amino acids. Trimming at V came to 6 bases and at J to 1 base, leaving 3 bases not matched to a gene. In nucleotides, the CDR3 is TGTGCCAGTAGGGCCGGGGGGGGCACAGATACGCAGTATTTT. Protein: CASRAGGGTDTQYF.

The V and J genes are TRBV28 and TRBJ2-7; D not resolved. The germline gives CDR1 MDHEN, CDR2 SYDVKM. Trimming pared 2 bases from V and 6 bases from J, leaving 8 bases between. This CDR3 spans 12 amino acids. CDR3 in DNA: TGTGCCAGCAGTTTACTCCATGGCGAGCAGTACGTC. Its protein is CASSLLHGEQYV.

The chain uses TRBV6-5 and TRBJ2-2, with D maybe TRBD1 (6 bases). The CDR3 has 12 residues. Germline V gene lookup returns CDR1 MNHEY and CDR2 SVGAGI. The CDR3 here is CAAAGVDGELFF. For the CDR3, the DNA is TGTGCGGCGGCAGGGGTTGACGGGGAGCTGTTTTTT.

The CDR3, as DNA: TGTGCCAGCACCGAGGACAGGGGTCAGCCCCAGCATTTT. This gives the protein CASTEDRGQPQHF. The chain combines TRBV2 with TRBJ1-5; TRBD1 matches at 9 bases. Germline CDR1 is SNHLY and CDR2 is FYNNEI. Trimming took 7 bases from V and 6 from J; bases not matched to a gene: 4. There are 13 residues in the CDR3.

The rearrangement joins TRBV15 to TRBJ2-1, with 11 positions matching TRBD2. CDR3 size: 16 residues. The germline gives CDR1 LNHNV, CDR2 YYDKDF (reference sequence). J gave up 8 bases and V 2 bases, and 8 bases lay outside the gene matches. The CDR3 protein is CATSRPTSGKGDEQFF. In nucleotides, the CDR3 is TGTGCCACCAGCAGACCGACTAGCGGGAAGGGGGATGAGCAGTTCTTC. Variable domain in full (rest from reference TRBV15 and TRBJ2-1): DAMVIQNPRYQVTQFGKPVTLSCSQTLNHNVMYWYQQKSSQAPKLLFHYYDKDFNNEADTPDNFQSRRPNTSFCFLDIRSPGLGDTAMYLCATSRPTSGKGDEQFFGPGTRLTVL.

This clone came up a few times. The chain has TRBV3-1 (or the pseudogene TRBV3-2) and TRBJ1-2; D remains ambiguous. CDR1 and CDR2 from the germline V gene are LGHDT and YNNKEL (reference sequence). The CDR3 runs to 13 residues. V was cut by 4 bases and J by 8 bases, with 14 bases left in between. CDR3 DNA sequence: TGTGCCAGCAGCCCAGCAATCGACCGCGGCTACACCTTC. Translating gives CASSPAIDRGYTF.

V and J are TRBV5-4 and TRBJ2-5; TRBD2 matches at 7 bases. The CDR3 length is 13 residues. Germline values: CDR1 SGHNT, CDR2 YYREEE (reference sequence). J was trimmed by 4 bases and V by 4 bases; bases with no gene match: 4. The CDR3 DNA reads TGTGCCAGCAGCCATGGGGGGGGAGAGACCCAGTACTTC. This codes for CASSHGGGETQYF.

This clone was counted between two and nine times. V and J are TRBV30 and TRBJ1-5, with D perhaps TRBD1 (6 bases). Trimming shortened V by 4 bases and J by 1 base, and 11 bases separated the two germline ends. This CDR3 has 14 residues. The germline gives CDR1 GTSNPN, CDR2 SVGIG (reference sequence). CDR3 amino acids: CAWKKGGSNQPQHF. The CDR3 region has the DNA TGTGCCTGGAAGAAAGGGGGGAGCAATCAGCCCCAGCATTTT.

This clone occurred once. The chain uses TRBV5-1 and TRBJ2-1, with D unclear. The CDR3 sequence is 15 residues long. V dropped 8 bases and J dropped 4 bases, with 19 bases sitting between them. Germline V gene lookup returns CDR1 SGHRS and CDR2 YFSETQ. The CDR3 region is CASSSRGLGYNEQFF. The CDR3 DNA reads TGCGCCAGTTCCTCCCGAGGTCTCGGATACAATGAGCAGTTCTTC.

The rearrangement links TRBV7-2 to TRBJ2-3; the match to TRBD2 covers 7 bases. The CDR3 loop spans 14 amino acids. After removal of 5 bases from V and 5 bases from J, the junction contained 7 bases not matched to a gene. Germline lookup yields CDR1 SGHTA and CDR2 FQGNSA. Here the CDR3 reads CASSATSDRDTQYF. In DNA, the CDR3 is TGTGCCAGCAGCGCCACTAGCGATAGAGATACGCAGTATTTT.

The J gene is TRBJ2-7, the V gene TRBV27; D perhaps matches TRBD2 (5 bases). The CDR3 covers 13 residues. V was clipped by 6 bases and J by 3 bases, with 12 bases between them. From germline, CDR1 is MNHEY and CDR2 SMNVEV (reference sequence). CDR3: CASRRLRGYEQYV. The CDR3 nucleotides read TGTGCCAGCAGACGTCTCCGGGGCTACGAGCAGTACGTC.

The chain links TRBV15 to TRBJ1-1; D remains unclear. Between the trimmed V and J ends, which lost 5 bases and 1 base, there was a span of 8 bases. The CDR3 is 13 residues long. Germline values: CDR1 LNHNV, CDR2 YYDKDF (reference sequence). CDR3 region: CATSDWKNTEAFF. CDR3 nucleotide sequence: TGTGCCACCAGCGATTGGAAGAACACTGAAGCTTTCTTT.

As DNA, the CDR3 is TGTGCCAGCAGCTTTAGGACAGGGAAAAACATTCAGTACTTC. This encodes CASSFRTGKNIQYF. V usage is TRBV7-2 and J usage is TRBJ2-4, with 8 bases aligning to TRBD1. Germline CDR1 SGHTA, CDR2 FQGNSA. This CDR3 region has 14 residues. The V and J ends lost 3 bases and 4 bases, in that order; junction bases with no gene match: 2.

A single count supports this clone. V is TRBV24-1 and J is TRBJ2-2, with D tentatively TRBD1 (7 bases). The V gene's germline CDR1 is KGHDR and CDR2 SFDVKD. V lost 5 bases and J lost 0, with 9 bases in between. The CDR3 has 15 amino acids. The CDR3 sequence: CATSARGANTGELFF. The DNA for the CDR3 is TGTGCCACCAGTGCCAGGGGGGCGAACACCGGGGAGCTGTTTTTT.

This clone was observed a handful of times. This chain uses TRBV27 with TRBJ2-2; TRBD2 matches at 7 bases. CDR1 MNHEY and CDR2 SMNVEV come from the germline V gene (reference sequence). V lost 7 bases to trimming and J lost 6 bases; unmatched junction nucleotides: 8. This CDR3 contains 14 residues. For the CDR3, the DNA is TGTGCCAGCAAGGTGGGGAGGGCCGCCGGGGAGCTGTTTTTT. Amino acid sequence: CASKVGRAAGELFF.

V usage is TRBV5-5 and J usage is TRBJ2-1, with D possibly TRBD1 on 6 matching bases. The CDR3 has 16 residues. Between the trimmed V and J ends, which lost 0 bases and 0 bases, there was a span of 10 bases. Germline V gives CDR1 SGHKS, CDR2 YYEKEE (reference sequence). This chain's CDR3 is CASSLGTALSYNEQFF. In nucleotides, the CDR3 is TGTGCCAGCAGCTTGGGGACAGCCCTCTCCTACAATGAGCAGTTCTTC.

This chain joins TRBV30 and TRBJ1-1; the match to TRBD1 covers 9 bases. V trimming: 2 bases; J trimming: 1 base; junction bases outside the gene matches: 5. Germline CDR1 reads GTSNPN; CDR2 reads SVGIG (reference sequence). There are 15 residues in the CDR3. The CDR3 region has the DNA TGTGCCTGGAGTCTCAGGACAGGGGAGAACACTGAAGCTTTCTTT. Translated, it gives CAWSLRTGENTEAFF.

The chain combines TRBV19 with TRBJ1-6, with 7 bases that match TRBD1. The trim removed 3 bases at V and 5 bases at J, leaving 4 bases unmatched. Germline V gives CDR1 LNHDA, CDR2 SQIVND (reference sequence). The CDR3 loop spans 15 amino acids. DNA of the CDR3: TGTGCCAGTAGTATTGGGACAGAAAATAATTCACCCCTCCACTTT. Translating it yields CASSIGTENNSPLHF.

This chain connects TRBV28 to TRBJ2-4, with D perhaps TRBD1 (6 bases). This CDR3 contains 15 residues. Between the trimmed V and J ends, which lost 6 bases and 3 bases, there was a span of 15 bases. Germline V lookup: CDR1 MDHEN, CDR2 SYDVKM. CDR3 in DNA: TGTGCCAGCAGGGGACATGGGGACGGCAAAAACATTCAGTACTTC. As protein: CASRGHGDGKNIQYF.